The entry that follows covers one T cell receptor (beta chain) sequence. This sample was included in a study of OX40 agonist ivuxolimab in advanced cancers. Using immunoSEQ multiplex PCR, the repertoire was profiled, and TCRdb retains in-frame clones only, with some absent. The top ten clones hold approximately 0.41% of a sample with around 64,000 clones, 87% of them seen once. V was clipped by 6 bases and J by 10 bases, with 22 bases between them. The CDR3 is 15 residues long. Germline assignment: CDR1 SGHTA and CDR2 FQGNSA. The rearrangement links TRBV7-2 to TRBJ2-1; the D gene is possibly TRBD2 (6 bases). The sequence derives from an adult with an advanced solid tumor such as melanoma, head and neck, liver or kidney cancer. The source was CD4+ or CD8+ T cells sorted from blood, collected in a trial of the OX40 agonist ivuxolimab. The CDR3 reads CASRWGIGAGKEQFF. CDR3 sequence (DNA): TGTGCCAGCAGGTGGGGGATCGGAGCGGGTAAGGAGCAGTTCTTC.